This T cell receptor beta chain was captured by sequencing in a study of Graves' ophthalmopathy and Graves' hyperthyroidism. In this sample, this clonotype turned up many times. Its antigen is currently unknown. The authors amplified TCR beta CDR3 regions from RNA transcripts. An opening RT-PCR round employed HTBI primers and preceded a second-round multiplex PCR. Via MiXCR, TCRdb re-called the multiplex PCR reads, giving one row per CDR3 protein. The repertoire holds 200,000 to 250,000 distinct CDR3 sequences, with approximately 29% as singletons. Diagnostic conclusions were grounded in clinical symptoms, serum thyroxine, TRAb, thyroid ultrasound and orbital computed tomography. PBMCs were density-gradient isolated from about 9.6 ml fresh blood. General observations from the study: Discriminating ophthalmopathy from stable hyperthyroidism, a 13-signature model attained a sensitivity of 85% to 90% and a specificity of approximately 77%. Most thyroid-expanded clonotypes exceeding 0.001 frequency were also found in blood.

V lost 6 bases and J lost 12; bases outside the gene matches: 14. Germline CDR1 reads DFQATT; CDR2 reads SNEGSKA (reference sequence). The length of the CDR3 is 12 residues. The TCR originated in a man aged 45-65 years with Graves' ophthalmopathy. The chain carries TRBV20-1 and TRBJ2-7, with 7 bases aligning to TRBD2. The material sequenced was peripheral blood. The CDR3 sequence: CSAPSPSGTLYF. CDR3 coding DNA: TGCAGTGCCCCATCTCCCAGCGGGACGTTGTACTTC.